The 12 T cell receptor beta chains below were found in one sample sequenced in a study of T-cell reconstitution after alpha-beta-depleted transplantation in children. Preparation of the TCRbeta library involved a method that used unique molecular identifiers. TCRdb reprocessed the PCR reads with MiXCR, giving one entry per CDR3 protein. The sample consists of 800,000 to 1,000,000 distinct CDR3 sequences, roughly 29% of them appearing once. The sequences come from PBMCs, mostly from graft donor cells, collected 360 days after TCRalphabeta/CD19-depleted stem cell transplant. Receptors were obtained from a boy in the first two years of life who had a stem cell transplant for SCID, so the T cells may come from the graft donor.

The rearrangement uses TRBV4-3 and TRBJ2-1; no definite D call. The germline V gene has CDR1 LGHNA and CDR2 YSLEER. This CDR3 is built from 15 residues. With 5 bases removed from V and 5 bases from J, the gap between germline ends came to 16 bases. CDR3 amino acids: CASSTADGAHNEQFF. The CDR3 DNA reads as TGCGCCAGCAGCACGGCCGACGGAGCCCACAATGAGCAGTTCTTC.

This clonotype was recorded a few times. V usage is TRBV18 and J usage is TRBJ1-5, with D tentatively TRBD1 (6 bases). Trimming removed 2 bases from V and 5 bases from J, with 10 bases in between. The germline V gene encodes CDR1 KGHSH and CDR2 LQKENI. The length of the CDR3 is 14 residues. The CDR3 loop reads CASSPVGADQPQHF. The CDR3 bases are TGTGCCAGCTCACCAGTGGGGGCGGATCAGCCCCAGCATTTT.

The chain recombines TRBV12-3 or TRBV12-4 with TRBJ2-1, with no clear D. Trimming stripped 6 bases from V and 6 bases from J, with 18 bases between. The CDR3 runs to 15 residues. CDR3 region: CASSPPISGINEQFF. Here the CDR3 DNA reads TGTGCCAGCAGCCCCCCCATCTCAGGTATCAATGAGCAGTTCTTC.

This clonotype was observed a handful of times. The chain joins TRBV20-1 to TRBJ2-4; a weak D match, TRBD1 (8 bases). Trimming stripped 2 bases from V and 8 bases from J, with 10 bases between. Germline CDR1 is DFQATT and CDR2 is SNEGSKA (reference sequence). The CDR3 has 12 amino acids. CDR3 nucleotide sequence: TGCAGTGCTAGAACAGGGGGGGACATTCAGTACTTC. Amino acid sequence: CSARTGGDIQYF.

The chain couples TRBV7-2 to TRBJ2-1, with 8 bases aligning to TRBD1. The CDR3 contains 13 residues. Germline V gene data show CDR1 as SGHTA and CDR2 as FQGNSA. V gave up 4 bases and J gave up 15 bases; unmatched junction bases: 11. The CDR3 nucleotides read TGTGCCAGCAGCTCCGCCCCCGGACAGGGTACGTTCTTC. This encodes CASSSAPGQGTFF.

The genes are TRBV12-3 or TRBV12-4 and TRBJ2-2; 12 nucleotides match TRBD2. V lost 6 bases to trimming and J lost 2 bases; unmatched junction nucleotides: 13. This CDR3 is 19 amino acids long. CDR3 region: CASSNLGLAGGYNTGELFF. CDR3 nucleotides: TGTGCCAGCAGCAACCTGGGGCTAGCGGGGGGGTACAACACCGGGGAGCTGTTTTTT.

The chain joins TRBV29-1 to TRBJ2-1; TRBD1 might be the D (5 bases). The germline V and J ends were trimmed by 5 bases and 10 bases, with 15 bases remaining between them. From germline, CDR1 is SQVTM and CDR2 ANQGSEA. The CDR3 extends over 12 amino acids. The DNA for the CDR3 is TGCAGCGTTCGGCCAGGGCCTCGCGAGCAGTTCTTC. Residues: CSVRPGPREQFF.

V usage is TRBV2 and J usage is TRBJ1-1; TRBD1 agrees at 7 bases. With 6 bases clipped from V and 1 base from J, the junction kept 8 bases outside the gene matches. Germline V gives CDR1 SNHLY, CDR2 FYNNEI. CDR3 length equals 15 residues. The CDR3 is CASRDPGQPNTEAFF. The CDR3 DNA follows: TGTGCCAGCAGGGATCCGGGACAGCCGAACACTGAAGCTTTCTTT.

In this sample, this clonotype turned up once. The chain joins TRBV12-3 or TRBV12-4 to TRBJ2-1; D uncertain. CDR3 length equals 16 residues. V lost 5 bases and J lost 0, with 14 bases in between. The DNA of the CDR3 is TGTGCCAGCAGTCCGTACTTAAAGGGCTCCTACAATGAGCAGTTCTTC. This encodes CASSPYLKGSYNEQFF.

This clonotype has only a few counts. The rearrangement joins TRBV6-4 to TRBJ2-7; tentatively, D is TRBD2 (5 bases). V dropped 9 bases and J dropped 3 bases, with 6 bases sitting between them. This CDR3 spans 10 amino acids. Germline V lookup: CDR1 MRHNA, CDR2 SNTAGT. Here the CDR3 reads CARRVYEQYF. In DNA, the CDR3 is TGTGCCAGGAGGGTCTACGAGCAGTACTTC.

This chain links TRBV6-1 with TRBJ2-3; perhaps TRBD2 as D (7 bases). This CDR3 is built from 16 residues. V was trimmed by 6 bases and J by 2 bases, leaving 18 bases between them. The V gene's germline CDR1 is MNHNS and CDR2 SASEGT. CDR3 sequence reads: CASSEIGGPPTDTQYF. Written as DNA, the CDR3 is TGTGCCAGCAGCGAGATCGGGGGGCCTCCCACAGATACGCAGTATTTT.

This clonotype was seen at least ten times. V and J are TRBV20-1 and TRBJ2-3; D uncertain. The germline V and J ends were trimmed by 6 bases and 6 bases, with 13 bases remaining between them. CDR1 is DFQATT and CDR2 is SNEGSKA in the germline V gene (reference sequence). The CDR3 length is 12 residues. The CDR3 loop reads CSAQLLQDTQYF. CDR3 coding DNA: TGCAGTGCACAACTACTTCAGGATACGCAGTATTTT.